The 16 T cell receptor beta chains presented below share a single source sample, sequenced in a study of shared clonotypes between healthy human individuals. Sequencing was performed with immunoSEQ multiplex PCR; in TCRdb, only in-frame clones are kept and a portion is missing. The table has a few million clones, around nine tenths seen once. The sequencing input was naive CD4+ T cells sorted from blood. The subset: CD45RA+ positively selected. These receptors all stem from a man aged 18 to 29 in good health.

CDR3: CATSKRQDSSSYEQYF. For the CDR3, the DNA is TGTGCCACCAGCAAAAGGCAAGACAGTAGCTCCTACGAGCAGTACTTC. The chain is built from TRBV15 and TRBJ2-7, with TRBD1 as a possible D gene (5 bases). Deletions cut 4 bases from V and 0 bases from J, with 16 bases between. The CDR3 extends over 16 amino acids. Looked up from germline, CDR1 is LNHNV and CDR2 is YYDKDF (reference sequence).

The CDR3 bases are TGTGCCAGCAGCGCGGGACCCACTGAAGCTTTCTTT. Its protein product is CASSAGPTEAFF. The chain uses TRBV7-9 and TRBJ1-1, with TRBD1 as a possible D gene (5 bases). The V end lost 5 bases, the J end lost 4 bases, and 8 bases lay between the germline ends. CDR1 and CDR2 (germline): SEHNR, FQNEAQ (reference sequence). The CDR3 spans 12 residues.

The chain links TRBV11-2 to TRBJ2-5; 9 nucleotides line up with TRBD2. Germline V gives CDR1 SGHAT, CDR2 FQNNGV. The ends lost 6 bases at V and 5 bases at J; junction bases unmatched: 7. The CDR3 has 14 residues. The CDR3 loop is CASSLRLAAETQYF. CDR3 in DNA: TGTGCCAGCAGTTTAAGACTAGCGGCGGAGACCCAGTACTTC.

The chain has TRBV6-5 and TRBJ2-3; 10 bases are a match to TRBD1. Trimming cost V 6 bases and J 5 bases; bases outside gene matches: 8. The CDR3 is 15 residues long. The germline CDR1 and CDR2 sequences are MNHEY and SVGAGI. The CDR3 region has the DNA TGTGCCAGCAGCCCGGGACAGGGGATTGGAGATACGCAGTATTTT. It encodes CASSPGQGIGDTQYF.

The rearrangement links TRBV28 to TRBJ2-7; 9 bases match TRBD1. The CDR3 extends over 13 amino acids. In germline, CDR1 is MDHEN, CDR2 SYDVKM. The junction had 6 bases not matched to a gene; V was cut back by 6 bases and J by 6 bases. CDR3 nucleotide sequence: TGTGCCAGCAGGATACAGGGGGCCGGCGAGCAGTACTTC. Protein product: CASRIQGAGEQYF.

Comment on this clone: The identical CDR3 is also encoded by other nucleotide sequences in the sample. CDR3 in DNA: TGTGCCAGCAGCGTAGAGGGACAGGGGGATTACGAGCAGTACTTC. Protein product: CASSVEGQGDYEQYF. The chain joins TRBV9 to TRBJ2-7; 11 bases fit TRBD1. V dropped 0 bases and J dropped 4; count of bases not matched to a gene: 3. CDR3 length: 15 residues. Germline V CDR1 and CDR2: SGDLS, YYNGEE.

The chain recombines TRBV5-6 with TRBJ1-6, with D unresolved. With 4 bases removed from V and 10 bases from J, the gap between germline ends came to 12 bases. This CDR3 has 13 amino acids. CDR1 and CDR2 from the germline V gene are SGHDT and YYEEEE. The CDR3 is CASSTPGTSPLHF. CDR3 bases: TGTGCCAGCAGCACACCGGGAACCTCACCCCTCCACTTT.

V usage is TRBV7-6 and J usage is TRBJ2-1; 10 positions agree with TRBD2. Losses at the gene ends were 3 bases for V and 4 bases for J; bases not matched to a gene: 9. CDR1 is SGHVS and CDR2 is FNYEAQ in the germline V gene. The CDR3 extends over 17 amino acids. The CDR3 is CASSFRLAGPGYNEQFF. The CDR3 bases are TGTGCCAGCAGCTTCCGACTAGCGGGCCCGGGGTACAATGAGCAGTTCTTC.

The genes are TRBV2 and TRBJ2-1; 7 bases are a match to TRBD2. CDR3 length equals 15 residues. The germline V gene has CDR1 SNHLY and CDR2 FYNNEI. With 8 bases clipped from V and 5 bases from J, the junction kept 12 bases outside the gene matches. CDR3 coding DNA: TGTGCCAGCCAAGCATGGACTAGGGAGAACAATGAGCAGTTCTTC. This translates into CASQAWTRENNEQFF.

V usage is TRBV15 and J usage is TRBJ1-6; D is undetermined. The V gene's germline CDR1 is LNHNV and CDR2 YYDKDF (reference sequence). The germline V and J ends were trimmed by 0 bases and 0 bases, with 6 bases remaining between them. CDR3 size: 16 residues. In DNA, the CDR3 is TGTGCCACCAGCAGAGATCAAAGCTCCTATAATTCACCCCTCCACTTT. This codes for CATSRDQSSYNSPLHF.

This chain connects TRBV5-8 to TRBJ2-4; D unresolved. V gave up 0 bases and J gave up 6 bases, with 1 base separating them. The CDR3 length is 11 residues. The germline V gene has CDR1 SGHTS and CDR2 YDEGEE. The DNA for the CDR3 is TGTGCCAGCAGCTTGGTAAACATTCAGTACTTC. This sequence encodes CASSLVNIQYF. The full variable domain, in which reference TRBV5-8 and TRBJ2-4 provide the parts outside the CDR3, is EAGVTQSPTHLIKTRGQQATLRCSPISGHTSVYWYQQALGLGLQFLLWYDEGEERNRGNFPPRFSGRQFPNYSSELNVNALELEDSALYLCASSLVNIQYFGAGTRLSVL.

V and J are TRBV5-1 and TRBJ2-7, with D perhaps TRBD1 or TRBD2 (5 bases each). The V and J ends lost 4 bases and 2 bases respectively, with 16 bases between them. The CDR3 sequence is 15 residues long. Germline V gives CDR1 SGHRS, CDR2 YFSETQ. CDR3 residues: CASSPGPKKTYEQYF. In DNA, the CDR3 is TGCGCCAGCAGCCCGGGACCCAAAAAGACCTACGAGCAGTACTTC. The variable domain in full, with the rest retrieved from reference TRBV5-1 and TRBJ2-7, is KAGVTQTPRYLIKTRGQQVTLSCSPISGHRSVSWYQQTPGQGLQFLFEYFSETQRNKGNFPGRFSGRQFSNSRSEMNVSTLELGDSALYLCASSPGPKKTYEQYFGPGTRLTVT.

This rearrangement joins TRBV9 to TRBJ1-3, with D unclear. Germline CDR1 SGDLS, CDR2 YYNGEE. The CDR3 consists of 15 residues. V shed 0 bases and J shed 0 bases, with 7 bases lying between them. DNA of the CDR3: TGTGCCAGCAGCGTAGGGTTTTCCTCTGGAAACACCATATATTTT. Translated, it gives CASSVGFSSGNTIYF.

The table lists this clone with a few counts. The chain links TRBV7-2 to TRBJ1-6; D is ambiguous. The V and J ends lost 2 bases and 5 bases respectively, with 7 bases between them. The CDR3 is 14 amino acids. CDR1 and CDR2 (germline): SGHTA, FQGNSA. DNA of the CDR3: TGTGCCAGCAGCTTAAGGCAGAATAATTCACCCCTCCACTTT. Its translation is CASSLRQNNSPLHF.

The CDR3 protein is CASSSPVVYEQYF. CDR3 in DNA: TGTGCCAGCAGTTCTCCCGTGGTCTACGAGCAGTACTTC. The rearrangement joins TRBV7-2 to TRBJ2-7; D is uncertain. Germline lookup yields CDR1 SGHTA and CDR2 FQGNSA. V lost 6 bases and J lost 3, with 12 bases in between. This CDR3 comprises 13 residues.

The rearrangement links TRBV10-3 to TRBJ2-2; the D gene could be TRBD1 or TRBD2 (5 bases each). CDR1 is ENHRY, CDR2 SYGVKD, per germline. CDR3 length: 13 residues. With 9 bases removed from V and 5 bases from J, the gap between germline ends came to 13 bases. The CDR3 DNA sequence: TGTGCCATTGGGGGTGAGGTGACCGGGGAGCTGTTTTTT. Protein sequence: CAIGGEVTGELFF.